This record covers a single T cell receptor (beta chain). Antigen: not known. This sample is drawn from a study of CXCR3-negative and CXCR3-positive naive CD8 T cells. Study-wide findings and caveats: The study found more hydrophobic TRB CDR3s in CXCR3-positive naive cells than in CXCR3-negative naive cells.

The libraries of TRB cDNA were prepared using 5' RACE with UMI labels. TCRdb reprocessed the 5' RACE reads; each CDR3 protein has one entry and no DNA is given. This table holds under 70,000 distinct CDR3 sequences. Germline V gene sequence: CDR1 SEHNR, CDR2 FQNEAQ (reference sequence). The CDR3 is 13 residues long. CD45RO-CCR7+CD27+CD95- expression identified naive CD8+ T cells. This TCR came from a human donor in good health. Some clones in this sample may be carry-over from other donors' samples. The rearrangement links TRBV7-9 to TRBJ1-1. The sequenced sample was naive CXCR3+ CD8+ T cells from blood. Regarding subset: CD45RO-CCR7+CD27+CD95- naive CD8+ T cells expressing CXCR3 (TNR3+). CDR3 protein: CASSTSESTEAFF.